This T cell receptor beta chain was identified during a study of CD8 T cells in ankylosing spondylitis. Broader study findings: There was a TCR beta motif, made of fewer than 10 highly homologous variants, that appeared characteristic of ankylosing spondylitis blood.

Using quantitative 5'-RACE with molecular barcodes, the authors made TCR beta libraries. TCRdb independently ran MiXCR on the 5' RACE reads; one entry per CDR3 protein. The sample lists a few hundred thousand distinct CDR3 sequences; roughly 8% were seen once. Germline V gives CDR1 SGHRS, CDR2 YFSETQ. There are 14 residues in the CDR3. V was clipped by 1 base and J by 10 bases, with 14 bases between them. For this clonotype: Its antigen remains unknown.

The clonotype originates from a male donor with ankylosing spondylitis. Sequenced input: blood, either unsorted or a sorted T cell fraction (not recorded which). The chain employs TRBV5-1 and TRBJ1-4; the D gene is possibly TRBD1 (5 bases). The CDR3 sequence is CASSLTTAQGKLFF. The CDR3 DNA sequence: TGCGCCAGCAGCTTGACTACCGCCCAGGGAAAACTGTTTTTT.